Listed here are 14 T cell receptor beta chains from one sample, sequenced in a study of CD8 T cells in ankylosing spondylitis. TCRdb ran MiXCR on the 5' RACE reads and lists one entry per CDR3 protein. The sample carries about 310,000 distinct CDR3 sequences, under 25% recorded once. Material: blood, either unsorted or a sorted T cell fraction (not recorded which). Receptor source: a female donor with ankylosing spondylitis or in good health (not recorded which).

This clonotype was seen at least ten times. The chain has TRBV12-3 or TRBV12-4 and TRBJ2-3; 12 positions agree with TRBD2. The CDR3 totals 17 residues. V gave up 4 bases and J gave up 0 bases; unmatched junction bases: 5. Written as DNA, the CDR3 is TGTGCCAGCAGTTACAGGACTAGCGGGATTAGCACAGATACGCAGTATTTT. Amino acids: CASSYRTSGISTDTQYF.

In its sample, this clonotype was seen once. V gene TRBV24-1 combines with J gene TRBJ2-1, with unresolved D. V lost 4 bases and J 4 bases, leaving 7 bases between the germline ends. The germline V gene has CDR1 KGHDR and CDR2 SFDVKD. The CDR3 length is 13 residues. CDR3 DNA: TGTGCCACCAGTGAAGGACGATACAATGAGCAGTTCTTC. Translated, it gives CATSEGRYNEQFF.

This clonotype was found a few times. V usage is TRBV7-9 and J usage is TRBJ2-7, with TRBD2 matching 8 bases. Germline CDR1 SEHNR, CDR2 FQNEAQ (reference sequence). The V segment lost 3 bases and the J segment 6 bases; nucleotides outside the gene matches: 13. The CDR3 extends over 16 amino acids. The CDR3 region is CASSFGAGATLSEQYF. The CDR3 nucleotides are TGTGCCAGCAGCTTTGGAGCGGGAGCGACACTGAGCGAGCAGTACTTC.

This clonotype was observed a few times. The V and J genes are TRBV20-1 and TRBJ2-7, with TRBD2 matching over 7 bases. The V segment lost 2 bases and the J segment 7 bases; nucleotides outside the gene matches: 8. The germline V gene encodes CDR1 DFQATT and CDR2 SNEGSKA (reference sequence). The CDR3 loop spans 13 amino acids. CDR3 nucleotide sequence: TGCAGTGCTAGAAACCTAGCGGCTTTGGAGCAGTACTTC. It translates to CSARNLAALEQYF.

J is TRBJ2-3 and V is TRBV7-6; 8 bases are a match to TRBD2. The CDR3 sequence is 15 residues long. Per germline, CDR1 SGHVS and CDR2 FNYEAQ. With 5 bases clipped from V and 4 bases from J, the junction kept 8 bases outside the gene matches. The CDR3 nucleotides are TGTGCCAGCAGCGGTAGCGGGGCGAAGGCAGATACGCAGTATTTT. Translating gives CASSGSGAKADTQYF. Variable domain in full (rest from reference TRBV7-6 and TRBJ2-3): GAGVSQSPRYKVTKRGQDVALRCDPISGHVSLYWYRQALGQGPEFLTYFNYEAQQDKSGLPNDRFSAERPEGSISTLTIQRTEQRDSAMYRCASSGSGAKADTQYFGPGTRLTVL.

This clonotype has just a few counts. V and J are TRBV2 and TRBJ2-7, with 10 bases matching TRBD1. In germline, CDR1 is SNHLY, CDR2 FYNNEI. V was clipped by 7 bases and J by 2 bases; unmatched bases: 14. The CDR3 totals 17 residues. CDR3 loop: CASNARPGQGPPYEQYF. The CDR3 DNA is TGTGCCAGCAATGCCCGACCGGGACAGGGGCCCCCCTACGAGCAGTACTTC.

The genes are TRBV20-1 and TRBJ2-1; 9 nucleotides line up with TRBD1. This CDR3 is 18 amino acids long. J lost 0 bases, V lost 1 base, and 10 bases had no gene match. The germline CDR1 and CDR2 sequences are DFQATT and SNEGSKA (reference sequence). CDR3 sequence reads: CSARVPDRGFSSYNEQFF. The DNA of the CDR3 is TGCAGTGCTAGAGTCCCAGACAGGGGGTTTTCCTCCTACAATGAGCAGTTCTTC.

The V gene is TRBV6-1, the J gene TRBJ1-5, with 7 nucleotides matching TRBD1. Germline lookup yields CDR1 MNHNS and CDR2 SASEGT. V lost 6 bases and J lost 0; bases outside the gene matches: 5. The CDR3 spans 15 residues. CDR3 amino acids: CASSKRQGSNQPQHF. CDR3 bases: TGTGCCAGCAGCAAGAGACAGGGTAGCAATCAGCCCCAGCATTTT.

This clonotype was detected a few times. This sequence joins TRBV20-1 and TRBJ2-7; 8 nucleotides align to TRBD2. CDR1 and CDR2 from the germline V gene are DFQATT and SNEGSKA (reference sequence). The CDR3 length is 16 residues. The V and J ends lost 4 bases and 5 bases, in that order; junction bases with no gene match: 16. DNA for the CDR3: TGCAGTGCTACCAGCGGGAGTGAGCAATTACTGGACGAGCAGTACTTC. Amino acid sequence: CSATSGSEQLLDEQYF.

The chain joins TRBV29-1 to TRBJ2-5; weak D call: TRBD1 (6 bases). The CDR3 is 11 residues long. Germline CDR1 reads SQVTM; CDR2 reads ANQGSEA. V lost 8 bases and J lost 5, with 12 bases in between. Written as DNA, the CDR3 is TGCAGCCACAGGGCGATGGAGACCCAGTACTTC. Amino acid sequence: CSHRAMETQYF.

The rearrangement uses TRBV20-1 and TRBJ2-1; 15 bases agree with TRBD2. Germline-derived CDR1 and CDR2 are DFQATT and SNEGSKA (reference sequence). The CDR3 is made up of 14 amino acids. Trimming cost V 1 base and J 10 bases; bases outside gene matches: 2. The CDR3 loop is CSARGTSGRVEQFF. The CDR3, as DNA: TGCAGTGCTAGAGGGACTAGCGGGAGGGTCGAGCAGTTCTTC.

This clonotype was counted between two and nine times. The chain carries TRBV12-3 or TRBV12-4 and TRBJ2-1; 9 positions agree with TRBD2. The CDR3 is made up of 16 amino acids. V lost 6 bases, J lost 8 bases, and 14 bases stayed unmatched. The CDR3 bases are TGTGCCAGCAGCCCTCGTGGGCGGGAGGGCCTCGATGAGCAGTTCTTC. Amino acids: CASSPRGREGLDEQFF.

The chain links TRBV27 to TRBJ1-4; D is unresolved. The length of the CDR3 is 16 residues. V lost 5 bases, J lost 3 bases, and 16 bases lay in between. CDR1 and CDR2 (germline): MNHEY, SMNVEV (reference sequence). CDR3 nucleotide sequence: TGTGCCAGCAGTCCCAGAGTGGGTGTAGCTAATGAAAAACTGTTTTTT. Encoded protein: CASSPRVGVANEKLFF.

CDR3 sequence: CASSPGRFKETQYF. As DNA, the CDR3 is TGTGCCAGCAGTCCGGGACGTTTTAAAGAGACCCAGTACTTC. The chain employs TRBV28 and TRBJ2-5; the D gene could be TRBD1 or TRBD2 (5 bases each). The CDR3 loop spans 14 amino acids. Germline CDR1 and CDR2: MDHEN and SYDVKM. V was clipped by 5 bases and J by 3 bases, with 13 bases between them.